Listed here are 14 T cell receptor beta chains from one sample, sequenced in a study of radiotherapy plus CTLA-4 blockade in lung cancer. The table came from immunoSEQ multiplex PCR; TCRdb's copy has only in-frame clones and leaves some out. This sample yields 70,000 to 90,000 clones, of which roughly 86% are seen a single time; 0.85% to 0.9% belongs to the top ten. The material was peripheral blood, obtained from a patient treated with radiotherapy plus ipilimumab. The receptors originated from a human donor with non-small cell lung cancer who had stable disease on radiotherapy plus ipilimumab.

The chain combines TRBV6-5 with TRBJ2-2; TRBD2 agrees at 8 bases. Trimming removed 5 bases from V and 5 bases from J; junction bases left unmatched: 7. CDR1 and CDR2 (germline): MNHEY, SVGAGI. The CDR3 spans 15 residues. DNA of the CDR3: TGTGCCAGCAGTAAGAGCGGGAGCGGAACCGGGGAGCTGTTTTTT. This codes for CASSKSGSGTGELFF.

Comments on this clone: An end of the junction differs from the germline gene, which may be a read error. The chain uses TRBV5-1 and TRBJ1-1; TRBD1 agrees at 7 bases. CDR1 is SGHRS, CDR2 YFSETQ, per germline. This CDR3 is 16 amino acids long. The CDR3 coding sequence is TGCGCCAGCAGCCTCCAGGGGGGACGGCCGAACACTGAAGCTTCCTTT. Translating gives CASSLQGGRPNTEASF.

The rearrangement joins TRBV29-1 to TRBJ1-3; D might be TRBD1 (5 bases). V was cut by 6 bases and J by 0 bases, with 9 bases left in between. The CDR3 runs to 13 residues. CDR1 and CDR2 (germline): SQVTM, ANQGSEA. The CDR3 reads CSVWTISGNTIYF. The CDR3 DNA follows: TGCAGCGTCTGGACAATCTCTGGAAACACCATATATTTT.

This chain uses TRBV29-1 with TRBJ1-1; perhaps TRBD1 as D (6 bases). The CDR3 length is 12 residues. From germline, CDR1 is SQVTM and CDR2 ANQGSEA. Deletions cut 3 bases from V and 3 bases from J, with 8 bases between. CDR3 coding DNA: TGCAGCGTTGATACAGGGTACACTGAAGCTTTCTTT. Amino acids: CSVDTGYTEAFF.

This clone was detected only a few times. The chain has TRBV6-1 and TRBJ2-7; possible D gene TRBD1, 5 bases. This CDR3 has 12 residues. Germline V gene lookup returns CDR1 MNHNS and CDR2 SASEGT. Deletions cut 6 bases from V and 12 bases from J, with 18 bases between. CDR3 in DNA: TGTGCCAGCAGCCGCGCCCCCCCAGGGCGGTACTTC. It encodes CASSRAPPGRYF.

The chain uses TRBV30 and TRBJ1-5; no clear D. The ends were cut back, 1 base at V and 5 bases at J, with 6 bases in the middle. This CDR3 contains 12 residues. Germline lookup yields CDR1 GTSNPN and CDR2 SVGIG (reference sequence). In nucleotides, the CDR3 is TGTGCCTGGAGTGAAGGCTATCAGCCCCAGCATTTT. Its protein product is CAWSEGYQPQHF.

The chain is built from TRBV2 and TRBJ2-7, with D hard to call. Between the trimmed V and J ends, which lost 4 bases and 2 bases, there was a span of 21 bases. This CDR3 region has 17 residues. Looked up from germline, CDR1 is SNHLY and CDR2 is FYNNEI. The CDR3: CASSGAVEDYSTYEQYF. CDR3 nucleotides: TGTGCCAGCAGTGGGGCGGTGGAAGATTATAGTACCTACGAGCAGTACTTC.

J is TRBJ1-2 and V is TRBV30; the match to TRBD1 covers 7 bases. This CDR3 has 14 residues. The V segment lost 8 bases and the J segment 8 bases; nucleotides outside the gene matches: 17. Looked up from germline, CDR1 is GTSNPN and CDR2 is SVGIG (reference sequence). CDR3 DNA sequence: TGTGCCCTACGGACCGTCTACAGGGGTTGGGGCTACACCTTC. It specifies CALRTVYRGWGYTF.

A note on this clone: One end of the junction is discordant with germline, which a read error may explain. The chain recombines TRBV28 with TRBJ2-7; 8 positions match TRBD1. This CDR3 comprises 12 residues. Germline lookup yields CDR1 MDHEN and CDR2 SYDVKM. The DNA for the CDR3 is TGTGCCAGCAGGCCGGACAGGGTAAGATTAACCTTC. This encodes CASRPDRVRLTF.

The chain employs TRBV28 and TRBJ2-2; TRBD1 agrees at 8 bases. This CDR3 is built from 19 residues. Germline V CDR1 and CDR2: MDHEN, SYDVKM. J gave up 4 bases and V 1 base, and 14 bases lay outside the gene matches. The chain's CDR3 is CASSLFIARTGGSTGELFF. CDR3 nucleotide sequence: TGTGCCAGCAGTTTATTTATTGCACGAACAGGGGGGAGCACCGGGGAGCTGTTTTTT.

This clone was picked up one time. The chain recombines TRBV27 with TRBJ2-1; the match to TRBD2 covers 7 bases. Germline loops: CDR1 MNHEY, CDR2 SMNVEV (reference sequence). V shed 3 bases, J shed 10 bases, and the junction held 6 bases outside the gene matches. This CDR3 comprises 13 residues. The CDR3 loop is CASSFWGGREQFF. The CDR3 DNA sequence: TGTGCCAGCAGTTTTTGGGGGGGTCGGGAGCAGTTCTTC.

The rearrangement links TRBV9 to TRBJ1-5; D unresolved. The CDR3 is made up of 13 amino acids. The germline V and J ends were trimmed by 4 bases and 6 bases, with 11 bases remaining between them. Germline lookup yields CDR1 SGDLS and CDR2 YYNGEE. As DNA, the CDR3 is TGTGCCAGCAGCTTTAGGCCGGGTCAGCCCCAGCATTTT. It translates to CASSFRPGQPQHF.

The chain uses TRBV7-9 and TRBJ1-5, with 10 nucleotides matching TRBD1. Unmatched junction bases numbered 3, after V lost 5 bases and J lost 5 bases. The CDR3 loop spans 14 amino acids. The V gene's germline CDR1 is SEHNR and CDR2 FQNEAQ (reference sequence). The CDR3 protein is CASSPTGGDQPQHF. CDR3 DNA sequence: TGTGCCAGCAGCCCGACAGGGGGCGATCAGCCCCAGCATTTT. Variable domain in full (rest from reference TRBV7-9 and TRBJ1-5): DTGVSQNPRHKITKRGQNVTFRCDPISEHNRLYWYRQTLGQGPEFLTYFQNEAQLEKSRLLSDRFSAERPKGSFSTLEIQRTEQGDSAMYLCASSPTGGDQPQHFGDGTRLSIL.

The rearrangement links TRBV7-8 to TRBJ1-2, with D possibly matching TRBD1 (5 bases). Germline-derived CDR1 and CDR2 are SGHVS and FQNEAQ. The CDR3 is 13 amino acids. The germline V and J ends were trimmed by 3 bases and 3 bases, with 8 bases remaining between them. This CDR3 is CASSFGGDYGYTF. In DNA form, the CDR3 reads TGTGCCAGCAGCTTCGGGGGGGACTATGGCTACACCTTC.